These 25 T cell receptor beta chains share one sample of origin, sequenced in a study of T cells in women clearing cervical HPV infection. Generated by immunoSEQ multiplex PCR, the TCRdb table keeps only in-frame clones and is missing some. The sample has 20,000 to 25,000 clones; the top ten hold 6.5% to 8.5%. Sequencing used blood buffy coat. These receptor sequences come from a woman between 18 and 70 years old with a cervical HPV16 infection that either progressed to CIN3+ or cleared (not recorded which).

Considering frequency, this clone is medium-sized. The missing CDR3 end, 3 residues past where the read stops, is filled in from the germline J gene. The gene calls are TRBV6-2 or TRBV6-3 and TRBJ2-7; TRBD2 matches 7 bases. In germline, CDR1 is MNHEY, CDR2 SVGEGT. V dropped 0 bases and J dropped 0; count of bases not matched to a gene: 5. The CDR3 has 16 amino acids. The part of the CDR3 DNA that was read is TGTGCCAGCAGTTACTCGTGGCAGCGGGACTCCTACGAG. Protein product: CASSYSWQRDSYE. The whole CDR3 reads CASSYSWQRDSYEQYF.

Comment on this clone: One junction end does not reproduce the germline sequence, and a read error may be involved. The read terminates 3 residues before the CDR3 end, so the remaining end is supplied by the germline J gene. This CDR3 is also generated by other DNA sequences in the sample. This chain links TRBV10-2 with TRBJ1-4; 8 bases fit TRBD1. The CDR3 contains 15 residues. CDR1 is WSHSY, CDR2 SAAADI, per germline. The CDR3 loop reads CASQGAKTTNEKLFF. Incomplete CDR3 DNA: TGCGCCAGTCAGGGGGCGAAAACAACGAATGAAAAA.

As concerns this clone: The CDR3 is cut off 3 residues early in the read; its end comes from the germline J gene. This chain connects TRBV5-4 to TRBJ2-3; TRBD1 might be the D (5 bases). CDR3 length: 12 amino acids. CDR1 SGHNT and CDR2 YYREEE come from the germline V gene (reference sequence). The CDR3 sequence is CASSWGIETQYF. The sequenced part of the CDR3 DNA is TGTGCCAGCAGCTGGGGCATAGAGACG.

To note about this clone: Coverage ceases 3 residues before the CDR3 finishes, and the germline J gene fills in the end. V usage is TRBV2 and J usage is TRBJ2-5; D possibly corresponds to TRBD1 (6 bases). The V and J ends lost 9 bases and 4 bases respectively, with 15 bases between them. Germline CDR1 and CDR2: SNHLY and FYNNEI. CDR3 length: 13 residues. The DNA read from the CDR3 is TGTGCCAGTATACGGGACAATAGAGAGACC. It specifies CASIRDNRET. The whole CDR3 sequence reads CASIRDNRETQYF.

As regards this clone: The read terminates 3 residues before the CDR3 end, so the remaining end is supplied by the germline J gene. The chain has TRBV11-2 and TRBJ2-1; possibly TRBD2 for D (6 bases). This CDR3 is built from 14 residues. Germline V gene data show CDR1 as SGHAT and CDR2 as FQNNGV. Trimming left V 5 bases short and J 4 bases short, with 12 bases between. The CDR3 spells CASSAGTLYNEQFF. The sequenced CDR3 bases are TGTGCCAGCAGCGCTGGGACTTTATACAATGAG. Complete variable domain (other parts from reference TRBV11-2 and TRBJ2-1): EAGVAQSPRYKIIEKRQSVAFWCNPISGHATLYWYQQILGQGPKLLIQFQNNGVVDDSQLPKDRFSAERLKGVDSTLKIQPAKLEDSAVYLCASSAGTLYNEQFFGPGTRLTVL.

The CDR3 loop reads CSARGFRGEGTEAFF. The CDR3 DNA, read in part, is TGCAGTGCTAGAGGTTTCCGGGGTGAGGGCACTGAA. The chain links TRBV20-1 to TRBJ1-1; D is uncertain. From the germline J gene comes the end of the CDR3, since the read stops 3 residues before it. This CDR3 comprises 15 residues. V dropped 1 base and J dropped 4 bases, with 16 bases sitting between them. CDR1 DFQATT and CDR2 SNEGSKA come from the germline V gene (reference sequence).

Details on this clone: The read ends 3 residues shy of where the CDR3 ends; the end is completed using the germline J gene. This rearrangement joins TRBV5-1 to TRBJ2-3; 8 bases fit TRBD1. Germline loops: CDR1 SGHRS, CDR2 YFSETQ. The CDR3 has 20 residues. The sequenced CDR3 bases are TGCGCCAGCAGCTTGGAGCAGGGGGCCTCTTCTAATAGAAGGCAAGAGACG. This sequence encodes CASSLEQGASSNRRQET. The whole CDR3 protein reads CASSLEQGASSNRRQETQYF.

A remark on this clone: The CDR3 end falls 3 residues outside the read, so it is completed with the germline J gene. The rearrangement links TRBV29-1 to TRBJ2-1, with 11 bases that match TRBD2. J lost 6 bases, V lost 3 bases, and 4 bases had no gene match. The germline gives CDR1 SQVTM, CDR2 ANQGSEA. The CDR3 totals 14 residues. The covered CDR3 bases are TGCAGCGTTGATTGGCTAGCGGGGGGCAATGAG. As protein: CSVDWLAGGNE. The whole CDR3 sequence reads CSVDWLAGGNEQFF.

Remarks on this clone: The CDR3 is cut off 3 residues early in the read; its end comes from the germline J gene. This rearrangement joins TRBV10-3 to TRBJ2-2; 11 nucleotides agree with TRBD2. The V gene end was trimmed by 11 bases and the J gene end by 6 bases; junction bases not matched to a gene: 8. There are 14 residues in the CDR3. Germline CDR1 and CDR2: ENHRY and SYGVKD. This chain's CDR3 is CASIGTSGAGELFF. The CDR3 DNA, read in part, is TGTGCCTCAATAGGGACTAGCGGTGCCGGGGAG.

Worth noting for this clone: The CDR3 extends 3 residues past the end of the read, so its final part is completed from the germline J gene. The chain uses TRBV5-1 and TRBJ2-2, with TRBD2 matching 13 bases. This CDR3 has 17 amino acids. Germline CDR1 and CDR2: SGHRS and YFSETQ. The J segment lost 1 base and the V segment lost 5 bases, leaving 5 bases of the junction unmatched. The CDR3 region is CASSSGTSGVNTGELFF. The sequenced part of the CDR3 DNA is TGCGCCAGCAGTTCCGGGACTAGCGGGGTGAACACCGGGGAG. The variable domain in full, completed from reference TRBV5-1 and TRBJ2-2, reads KAGVTQTPRYLIKTRGQQVTLSCSPISGHRSVSWYQQTPGQGLQFLFEYFSETQRNKGNFPGRFSGRQFSNSRSEMNVSTLELGDSALYLCASSSGTSGVNTGELFFGEGSRLTVL.

About this clone itself: The CDR3 end is not reached by the read, which stops 3 residues before it; the germline J gene fills it in. The chain joins TRBV20-1 to TRBJ2-3; 10 nucleotides agree with TRBD2. This CDR3 region has 14 residues. V dropped 5 bases and J dropped 1; count of bases not matched to a gene: 3. The germline CDR1 and CDR2 sequences are DFQATT and SNEGSKA (reference sequence). This CDR3 is CSAQGTSGTDTQYF. CDR3 DNA, as far as it was read: TGCAGTGCTCAAGGGACTAGCGGCACAGATACG.

Frequency places this clone as medium-sized. The read is 3 residues too short to cover the CDR3 end, so that end is filled in from the germline J gene. The rearrangement uses TRBV18 and TRBJ2-3; 8 nucleotides line up with TRBD2. The CDR3 is 16 residues long. The junction had 3 bases not matched to a gene; V was cut back by 1 base and J by 0 bases. Germline values: CDR1 KGHSH, CDR2 LQKENI. The CDR3 loop is CASSPRASGSTDTQYF. The sequenced CDR3 bases are TGTGCCAGCTCACCACGGGCTAGCGGGAGCACAGATACG.

Worth noting for this clone: The CDR3 extends 3 residues past the end of the read, so its final part is completed from the germline J gene. The chain uses TRBV10-1 and TRBJ2-3; D is perhaps TRBD1 (5 bases). Trimming took off 3 bases at V and 7 bases at J, with 17 bases between the two ends. The CDR3 is 15 amino acids. The germline CDR1 and CDR2 sequences are WNHNN and SYGVQD (reference sequence). The CDR3 here is CASSEGQGLRNTQYF. The sequenced CDR3 bases are TGCGCCAGCAGTGAAGGACAAGGCCTCCGAAATACG.

Note on this clone: From the germline J gene comes the end of the CDR3, since the read stops 3 residues before it. The V and J genes are TRBV18 and TRBJ2-5; D not certain. Trimming took off 3 bases at V and 1 base at J, with 6 bases between the two ends. Looked up from germline, CDR1 is KGHSH and CDR2 is LQKENI. The CDR3 has 13 amino acids. Incomplete CDR3 DNA: TGTGCCAGCTCACCCCCCAGCCAAGAGACC. Its protein is CASSPPSQET. The complete CDR3 reads CASSPPSQETQYF.

With regard to this clone: The CDR3 extends 3 residues past the end of the read, so its final part is completed from the germline J gene. The chain joins TRBV7-6 to TRBJ1-4; possibly TRBD1 for D (5 bases). Germline V CDR1 and CDR2: SGHVS, FNYEAQ. The CDR3 loop spans 15 amino acids. The ends were cut back, 1 base at V and 4 bases at J, with 10 bases in the middle. Here the CDR3 reads CASSLGQGYNEKLFF. The sequenced part of the CDR3 DNA is TGTGCCAGCAGCTTAGGGCAGGGTTATAATGAAAAA.

A note on this clone: The read terminates 3 residues before the CDR3 end, so the remaining end is supplied by the germline J gene. This chain links TRBV19 with TRBJ1-4; D is uncertain. CDR1 and CDR2 from the germline V gene are LNHDA and SQIVND (reference sequence). V shed 5 bases and J shed 6 bases, with 7 bases lying between them. CDR3 length: 12 residues. The CDR3 reads CASSEQHEKLFF. CDR3 DNA, as far as it was read: TGTGCCAGTAGTGAACAGCATGAAAAA.

To note about this clone: The read is 3 residues too short to cover the CDR3 end, so that end is filled in from the germline J gene. V usage is TRBV5-8 and J usage is TRBJ2-5; unclear D gene. V lost 4 bases to trimming and J lost 3 bases, with 4 bases between them. The CDR3 length is 11 residues. In germline, CDR1 is SGHTS, CDR2 YDEGEE. CDR3 DNA, as far as it was read: TGTGCCAGCAGCCTCGAAGAGACC. It yields the protein CASSLEET. The entire CDR3 is CASSLEETQYF.

The chain's CDR3 is CASSLTGGIGKNEQYF. CDR3 bases read: TGCGCCAGCAGCTTAACAGGGGGGATAGGGAAGAACGAG. This sequence joins TRBV5-1 and TRBJ2-7; the match to TRBD1 covers 8 bases. The read ends 3 residues before the CDR3 terminus; that terminus is restored from the germline J gene. V lost 2 bases and J lost 5; bases outside the gene matches: 12. The CDR3 sequence is 16 residues long. The germline V gene encodes CDR1 SGHRS and CDR2 YFSETQ.

Details on this clone: The read comes to an end 3 residues before the CDR3 does, leaving the germline J gene to fill in the end. This rearrangement joins TRBV20-1 to TRBJ2-7, with TRBD2 matching 12 bases. The CDR3 has 15 residues. Germline lookup yields CDR1 DFQATT and CDR2 SNEGSKA (reference sequence). J lost 3 bases, V lost 6 bases, and 9 bases had no gene match. The CDR3 region is CSAPAGTSGYYEQYF. CDR3 DNA (partial): TGCAGTGCCCCCGCAGGGACTAGCGGGTACTACGAG.

Concerning this clone itself: The read falls 3 residues short of the CDR3 end, and the missing part is taken from the germline J gene. The chain carries TRBV6-2 or TRBV6-3 and TRBJ2-3, with 7 nucleotides matching TRBD2. CDR3 length equals 14 residues. CDR1 and CDR2 (germline): MNHEY, SVGEGT. The part of the CDR3 DNA that was read is TGTGCCAGCACCAAAAGGGCTAGCGGAGAGACG. Translating gives CASTKRASGET. The whole CDR3 sequence reads CASTKRASGETQYF.

In regard to this clone: The CDR3 is cut off 3 residues early in the read; its end comes from the germline J gene. The chain employs TRBV7-9 and TRBJ2-5; TRBD2 agrees at 7 bases. The V gene end was trimmed by 2 bases and the J gene end by 5 bases; junction bases not matched to a gene: 5. The CDR3 contains 14 residues. Germline CDR1 and CDR2: SEHNR and FQNEAQ (reference sequence). Incomplete CDR3 DNA: TGTGCCAGCAGCTTAATCGGCGGGAGCGAGACC. This translates into CASSLIGGSET. The whole CDR3 region reads CASSLIGGSETQYF.

A word on this clone: The CDR3 end is not reached by the read, which stops 3 residues before it; the germline J gene fills it in. The V call is TRBV12-3 or TRBV12-4, the J call TRBJ2-7; a weak D match, TRBD2 (5 bases). Between the trimmed V and J ends, which lost 6 bases and 3 bases, there was a span of 15 bases. The CDR3 is 14 residues long. CDR3 in amino acids: CASSPGGLYYEQYF. The DNA read from the CDR3 is TGTGCCAGCAGCCCCGGAGGACTTTACTACGAG.

As concerns this clone: Sequencing ends 3 residues short of the CDR3 end; the germline J gene provides the rest. This rearrangement joins TRBV12-3 or TRBV12-4 to TRBJ2-7, with D tentatively TRBD1 (5 bases). CDR3 length: 13 amino acids. V was cut by 6 bases and J by 1 base, with 10 bases left in between. The covered CDR3 bases are TGTGCCAGCAGATTACAGGAATCCTACGAG. Residues: CASRLQESYE. Given in full, the CDR3 is CASRLQESYEQYF.

Comments on this clone: Sequencing ends 3 residues short of the CDR3 end; the germline J gene provides the rest. The V gene is TRBV7-6, the J gene TRBJ2-3; 9 positions match TRBD2. The CDR3 totals 17 residues. V was pared by 1 base and J by 2 bases, with 7 bases of the junction left unmatched. Germline CDR1 reads SGHVS; CDR2 reads FNYEAQ. The CDR3 DNA, read in part, is TGTGCCAGCAGCTTAGAAGCGAGCGGGGGGTCCACAGATACG. This gives the protein CASSLEASGGSTDT. The CDR3 in full is CASSLEASGGSTDTQYF. The variable domain in full, completed from reference TRBV7-6 and TRBJ2-3, reads GAGVSQSPRYKVTKRGQDVALRCDPISGHVSLYWYRQALGQGPEFLTYFNYEAQQDKSGLPNDRFSAERPEGSISTLTIQRTEQRDSAMYRCASSLEASGGSTDTQYFGPGTRLTVL.

Of note for this clone: The read ends 3 residues shy of where the CDR3 ends; the end is completed using the germline J gene. The V and J genes are TRBV5-1 and TRBJ2-1, with a possible D match to TRBD2 (6 bases). This CDR3 comprises 16 residues. Germline V gene sequence: CDR1 SGHRS, CDR2 YFSETQ. V was trimmed by 0 bases and J by 0 bases, leaving 10 bases between them. The CDR3 protein is CASSLAQGGSYNEQFF. The covered CDR3 bases are TGCGCCAGCAGCTTGGCCCAGGGAGGCTCCTACAATGAG. Full variable domain (rest looked up from reference TRBV5-1 and TRBJ2-1): KAGVTQTPRYLIKTRGQQVTLSCSPISGHRSVSWYQQTPGQGLQFLFEYFSETQRNKGNFPGRFSGRQFSNSRSEMNVSTLELGDSALYLCASSLAQGGSYNEQFFGPGTRLTVL.